The source of this TCR beta chain is a study of cytomegalovirus exposure and HLA in healthy donors. The wider study: Ancestry clustering placed 70% to 90% of approximately 420 genotyped donors in the Caucasian-associated cluster. Points from the study as a whole: Most of the TCR beta V segments (in an earlier analysis) were productive either about 87% or about 30% of the time.

As regards this clone: The antigen is unknown. An end of the junction does not agree with germline; a read error may underlie this.

In germline, CDR1 is SNHLY, CDR2 FYNNEI. The CDR3 has 13 amino acids. Use of 60 Vbeta and 13 Jbeta primers characterized the PCR. Profiling relied on immunoSEQ multiplex PCR, and the TCRdb table lists in-frame clones only, not all of them. The sample carries 95,000 to 100,000 clones, 65% to 80% recorded once. J is TRBJ2-3 and V is TRBV2; the D gene is possibly TRBD1 (6 bases). Sequenced: PBMCs. The TCR originated in a man aged 50 or older in good health and CMV-seronegative. The CDR3 region has the DNA TGTTCCAGCACCAGGGGTGTCACAGATACGCAGTATTTT. Translated: CSSTRGVTDTQYF.